One sample yielded the 27 T cell receptor beta chains listed below, sequenced in a study of blood T cell repertoires in COVID-19. Method: immunoSEQ multiplex PCR; TCRdb's copy keeps in-frame clones and lacks some. The sample records 75,000 to 95,000 clones, about four fifths being singletons. Material for sequencing was peripheral blood. These TCRs come from a middle-aged woman with active or convalescent COVID-19.

V gene TRBV5-1 combines with J gene TRBJ2-7, with 8 bases identical to TRBD2. CDR3 length: 17 amino acids. The V gene end was trimmed by 4 bases and the J gene end by 0 bases; junction bases not matched to a gene: 12. Per germline, CDR1 SGHRS and CDR2 YFSETQ. The CDR3 nucleotides are TGCGCCAGCAGCATTAGATCCGGGACTAGTGGCTCCTACGAGCAGTACTTC. It encodes CASSIRSGTSGSYEQYF.

V and J are TRBV5-1 and TRBJ2-1; D unresolved. The CDR3 is 16 residues long. V dropped 4 bases and J dropped 0 bases, with 14 bases sitting between them. Per germline, CDR1 SGHRS and CDR2 YFSETQ. CDR3: CASSVTSPSSYNEQFF. For the CDR3, the DNA is TGCGCCAGCAGCGTGACTTCGCCCAGCTCCTACAATGAGCAGTTCTTC.

The chain is built from TRBV6-1 and TRBJ2-5, with TRBD2 identical over 13 bases. J lost 5 bases, V lost 4 bases, and 10 bases had no gene match. This CDR3 comprises 17 residues. The germline V gene encodes CDR1 MNHNS and CDR2 SASEGT. CDR3: CASSVGGGLAGRETQYF. The CDR3 DNA reads as TGTGCCAGCAGTGTTGGAGGGGGACTAGCGGGGCGGGAGACCCAGTACTTC.

CDR3 nucleotides: TGTGCCACCAGTGGGCCGGGGAGATCAGATACGCAGTATTTT. It specifies CATSGPGRSDTQYF. The chain couples TRBV24-1 to TRBJ2-3; maybe TRBD2 (5 bases). The V gene lost 5 bases and the J gene lost 4 bases, with 12 bases spanning the gap. Germline CDR1 KGHDR, CDR2 SFDVKD. The CDR3 runs to 14 residues.

The chain has TRBV7-2 and TRBJ2-3, with 10 bases identical to TRBD1. Trimming removed 5 bases from V and 4 bases from J; junction bases left unmatched: 9. The germline gives CDR1 SGHTA, CDR2 FQGNSA. This CDR3 has 16 amino acids. The CDR3 here is CASSKRTGGRADTQYF. The DNA of the CDR3 is TGTGCCAGCAGCAAGCGGACAGGGGGTAGGGCAGATACGCAGTATTTT.

The chain couples TRBV6-4 to TRBJ2-6; no clear D. The V end lost 5 bases, the J end lost 1 base, and 9 bases lay between the germline ends. CDR1 is MRHNA and CDR2 is SNTAGT in the germline V gene. CDR3 length equals 15 residues. The CDR3 is CASSPGLSGANVLTF. Here the CDR3 DNA reads TGTGCCAGCAGTCCAGGCTTATCTGGGGCCAACGTCCTGACTTTC.

This clone showed up just once. This chain connects TRBV5-1 to TRBJ1-5; D uncertain. The length of the CDR3 is 14 residues. Germline V gene sequence: CDR1 SGHRS, CDR2 YFSETQ. V was shortened by 0 bases and J by 1 base, with 5 bases between the two germline ends. CDR3 DNA sequence: TGCGCCAGCAGCTTGGTATCCAGCAATCAGCCCCAGCATTTT. This translates into CASSLVSSNQPQHF.

The chain links TRBV5-5 to TRBJ2-1; D not certain. Trimming shortened V by 2 bases and J by 2 bases, and 14 bases separated the two germline ends. The CDR3 is made up of 16 amino acids. Germline V gives CDR1 SGHKS, CDR2 YYEKEE (reference sequence). CDR3 amino acids: CASSLSFGSAYNEQFF. CDR3 nucleotide sequence: TGTGCCAGCAGCTTATCGTTCGGGTCAGCCTACAATGAGCAGTTCTTC. Full variable domain (remainder filled in from reference TRBV5-5 and TRBJ2-1): DAGVTQSPTHLIKTRGQQVTLRCSPISGHKSVSWYQQVLGQGPQFIFQYYEKEERGRGNFPDRFSARQFPNYSSELNVNALLLGDSALYLCASSLSFGSAYNEQFFGPGTRLTVL.

The chain uses TRBV5-1 and TRBJ2-7; D is perhaps TRBD1 (6 bases). V lost 4 bases and J lost 2, with 13 bases in between. Germline V gene sequence: CDR1 SGHRS, CDR2 YFSETQ. The CDR3 totals 14 residues. The chain's CDR3 is CASSIGTNPYEQYF. CDR3 DNA sequence: TGCGCCAGCAGCATTGGGACAAATCCCTACGAGCAGTACTTC.

The chain employs TRBV3-1 (or the pseudogene TRBV3-2) and TRBJ2-3; 11 bases match TRBD2. The CDR3 totals 16 residues. The trim removed 3 bases at V and 7 bases at J, leaving 9 bases unmatched. Per germline, CDR1 LGHDT and CDR2 YNNKEL (reference sequence). The CDR3 sequence: CASSHRTSGGANTQYF. In nucleotides, the CDR3 is TGTGCCAGCAGCCACCGAACTAGCGGGGGCGCTAATACGCAGTATTTT.

In this sample, this clone turned up once. This chain uses TRBV7-8 with TRBJ1-1, with D unclear. Germline assignment: CDR1 SGHVS and CDR2 FQNEAQ. V was cut by 3 bases and J by 4 bases, with 12 bases left in between. The CDR3 consists of 14 residues. The CDR3 reads CASSFGLEGTEAFF. CDR3 coding DNA: TGTGCCAGCAGCTTTGGACTTGAGGGCACTGAAGCTTTCTTT.

V and J are TRBV24-1 and TRBJ2-2; TRBD2 agrees at 8 bases. V shed 5 bases, J shed 4 bases, and the junction held 2 bases outside the gene matches. Germline CDR1 and CDR2: KGHDR and SFDVKD. The CDR3 consists of 14 residues. The CDR3: CATSVGRVTGELFF. CDR3 in DNA: TGTGCCACCAGTGTCGGGAGGGTCACCGGGGAGCTGTTTTTT.

The gene calls are TRBV19 and TRBJ2-1, with D maybe TRBD2 (6 bases). From germline, CDR1 is LNHDA and CDR2 SQIVND (reference sequence). The CDR3 is made up of 13 amino acids. Trimming removed 3 bases from V and 8 bases from J, with 11 bases in between. The CDR3 reads CASSIRPGDEQFF. CDR3 sequence (DNA): TGTGCCAGTAGTATCCGCCCGGGAGATGAGCAGTTCTTC.

V usage is TRBV24-1 and J usage is TRBJ2-7; 7 nucleotides match TRBD1. Germline assignment: CDR1 KGHDR and CDR2 SFDVKD. The CDR3 is 13 amino acids. V lost 5 bases and J lost 2; bases outside the gene matches: 2. CDR3 DNA: TGTGCCACCAGTGGGGACAGACCCTACGAGCAGTACTTC. Its translation is CATSGDRPYEQYF.

CDR3 sequence reads: CASSPGGGSSYEQYF. The CDR3, as DNA: TGTGCCAGCAGCCCTGGGGGCGGGAGCTCCTACGAGCAGTACTTC. The rearrangement uses TRBV5-4 and TRBJ2-7; TRBD2 is a possible D gene (7 bases). From germline, CDR1 is SGHNT and CDR2 YYREEE (reference sequence). The CDR3 has 15 amino acids. Trimming left V 4 bases short and J 0 bases short, with 14 bases between.

The rearrangement uses TRBV4-2 and TRBJ2-7, with 10 nucleotides matching TRBD1. In germline, CDR1 is LGHNA, CDR2 YNFKEQ. This CDR3 comprises 16 residues. V was pared by 1 base and J by 4 bases, with 7 bases of the junction left unmatched. In DNA, the CDR3 is TGTGCCAGCAGCCAAGGGGACAGGGGCTCCGCGTACGAGCAGTACTTC. Amino acid sequence: CASSQGDRGSAYEQYF.

This chain joins TRBV3-1 (or the pseudogene TRBV3-2) and TRBJ2-5; 8 positions agree with TRBD1. The trim removed 3 bases at V and 8 bases at J, leaving 17 bases unmatched. The germline gives CDR1 LGHDT, CDR2 YNNKEL (reference sequence). The CDR3 runs to 17 residues. The DNA of the CDR3 is TGTGCCAGCAGCCATTTCACAGGGGGAGCAGTTTTTTCTACCCAGTACTTC. Translated: CASSHFTGGAVFSTQYF.

This clone was seen a few times. This sequence joins TRBV19 and TRBJ2-2; D possibly corresponds to TRBD2 (5 bases). The V gene's germline CDR1 is LNHDA and CDR2 SQIVND (reference sequence). This CDR3 is 16 amino acids long. V was cut by 3 bases and J by 2 bases, with 13 bases left in between. CDR3 DNA sequence: TGTGCCAGTAGTATCGGGTGGACTGCTAACACCGGGGAGCTGTTTTTT. Amino acid sequence: CASSIGWTANTGELFF.

J is TRBJ1-6 and V is TRBV10-2, with 8 bases lining up with TRBD1. After removal of 2 bases from V and 6 bases from J, the junction contained 3 bases not matched to a gene. CDR3 length: 15 amino acids. The germline V gene has CDR1 WSHSY and CDR2 SAAADI. The CDR3 sequence is CASSEGDRCNSPLHF. The CDR3 DNA reads TGCGCCAGCAGTGAGGGGGACAGGTGTAATTCACCCCTCCACTTT.

Notes on this clone: The sample contains more than one DNA sequence encoding this CDR3. The rearrangement links TRBV10-3 to TRBJ1-1, with TRBD1 matching 9 bases. J was trimmed by 8 bases and V by 3 bases; bases with no gene match: 7. The CDR3 totals 14 residues. Per germline, CDR1 ENHRY and CDR2 SYGVKD. The CDR3 DNA follows: TGTGCCATCAGTGAACCGGACAGGGGACCCGAAGCTTTCTTT. It encodes CAISEPDRGPEAFF.

J is TRBJ2-7 and V is TRBV7-2; 11 bases are shared with TRBD1. J was trimmed by 4 bases and V by 10 bases; bases with no gene match: 6. The CDR3 sequence is 13 residues long. In germline, CDR1 is SGHTA, CDR2 FQGNSA. The CDR3 region has the DNA TGTGCCACCCAGGGGACAGGGGGGTACGAGCAGTACTTC. Its protein product is CATQGTGGYEQYF.

The V and J genes are TRBV5-1 and TRBJ1-6; possibly TRBD1 for D (5 bases). Deletions cut 4 bases from V and 5 bases from J, with 22 bases between. CDR3 length: 18 residues. The germline V gene has CDR1 SGHRS and CDR2 YFSETQ. The DNA of the CDR3 is TGCGCCAGCAGCCCGACCCTTCGGCAGGGCAGGAATAATTCACCCCTCCACTTT. Its protein product is CASSPTLRQGRNNSPLHF.

CDR3 in DNA: TGTGCCAGTAGTCCTCAGTGGAGTCAGCCCCAGCATTTT. It codes for CASSPQWSQPQHF. The rearrangement uses TRBV19 and TRBJ1-5; no clear D. V lost 5 bases to trimming and J lost 6 bases, with 11 bases between them. Germline CDR1 is LNHDA and CDR2 is SQIVND (reference sequence). The CDR3 contains 13 residues.

This clone is classed as large. V is TRBV29-1 and J is TRBJ2-1; 16 bases map to TRBD2. With 6 bases clipped from V and 1 base from J, the junction kept 6 bases outside the gene matches. The CDR3 covers 17 residues. Germline V gene sequence: CDR1 SQVTM, CDR2 ANQGSEA. CDR3 loop: CSVEGLAGGRSYNEQFF. The CDR3 nucleotides are TGCAGCGTGGAGGGACTAGCGGGAGGGCGTTCCTACAATGAGCAGTTCTTC.

The chain employs TRBV12-3 or TRBV12-4 and TRBJ2-7; tentative D call: TRBD1 (6 bases). The CDR3 totals 13 residues. Between the trimmed V and J ends, which lost 6 bases and 5 bases, there was a span of 14 bases. CDR3 loop: CASSTGKSNEQYF. The CDR3 bases are TGTGCCAGCAGCACAGGGAAGTCTAACGAGCAGTACTTC.

The rearrangement links TRBV18 to TRBJ2-7, with TRBD1 matching 7 bases. From germline, CDR1 is KGHSH and CDR2 LQKENI. This CDR3 is built from 15 residues. The V segment lost 2 bases and the J segment 0 bases; nucleotides outside the gene matches: 4. In nucleotides, the CDR3 is TGTGCCAGCTCACCAGGACAGGTCGCCTCCTACGAGCAGTACTTC. This codes for CASSPGQVASYEQYF. Looking up the rest from reference TRBV18 and TRBJ2-7 gives the full variable domain: NAGVMQNPRHLVRRRGQEARLRCSPMKGHSHVYWYRQLPEEGLKFMVYLQKENIIDESGMPKERFSAEFPKEGPSILRIQQVVRGDSAAYFCASSPGQVASYEQYFGPGTRLTVT.

This chain joins TRBV2 and TRBJ2-4; a possible D gene is TRBD2 (7 bases). The CDR3 spans 19 residues. Trimming took off 1 base at V and 5 bases at J, with 24 bases between the two ends. CDR1 is SNHLY and CDR2 is FYNNEI in the germline V gene. For the CDR3, the DNA is TGTGCCAGCAGTGAAGGATTCGGGGGGCAAAGGCCCCCCGAAAACATTCAGTACTTC. Amino acid sequence: CASSEGFGGQRPPENIQYF.